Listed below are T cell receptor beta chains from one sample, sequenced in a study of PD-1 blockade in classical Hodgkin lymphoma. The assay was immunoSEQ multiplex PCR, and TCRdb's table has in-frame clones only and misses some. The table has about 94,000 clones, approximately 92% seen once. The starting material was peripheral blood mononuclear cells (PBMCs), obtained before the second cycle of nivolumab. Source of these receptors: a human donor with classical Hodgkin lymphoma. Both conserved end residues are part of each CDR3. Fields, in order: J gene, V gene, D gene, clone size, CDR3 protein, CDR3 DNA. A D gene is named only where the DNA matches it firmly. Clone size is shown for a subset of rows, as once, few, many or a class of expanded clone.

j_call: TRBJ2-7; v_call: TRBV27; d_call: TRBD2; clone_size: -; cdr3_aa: CASSLYAGGVYEQYF; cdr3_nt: TGTGCCAGCAGTTTATACGCGGGGGGCGTCTACGAGCAGTACTTC
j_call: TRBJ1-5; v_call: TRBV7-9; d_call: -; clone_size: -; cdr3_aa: CASSLGSQPQHF; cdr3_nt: TGTGCCAGCAGCCTAGGGAGTCAGCCCCAGCATTTT
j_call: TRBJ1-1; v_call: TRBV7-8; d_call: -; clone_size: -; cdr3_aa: CASSLRSLTEAFF; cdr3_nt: TGTGCCAGCTCCCTCCGTTCGCTCACTGAAGCTTTCTTT
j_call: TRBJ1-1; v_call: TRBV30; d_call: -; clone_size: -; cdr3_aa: CAWSGQGGTEAFF; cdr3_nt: TGTGCCTGGAGTGGGCAGGGAGGCACTGAAGCTTTCTTT
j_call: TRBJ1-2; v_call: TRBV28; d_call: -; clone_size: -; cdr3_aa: CASSLWGTGYTF; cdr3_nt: TGTGCCAGCAGCCTATGGGGCACGGGCTACACCTTC
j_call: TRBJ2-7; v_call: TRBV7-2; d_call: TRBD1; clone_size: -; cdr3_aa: CASSAGTGIYEQYF; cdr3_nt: TGTGCCAGCAGCGCCGGGACAGGGATCTACGAGCAGTACTTC
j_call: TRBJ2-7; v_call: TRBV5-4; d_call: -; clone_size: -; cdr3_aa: CASSTFSSEQYF; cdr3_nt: TGTGCCAGCAGCACCTTCAGCTCCGAGCAGTACTTC
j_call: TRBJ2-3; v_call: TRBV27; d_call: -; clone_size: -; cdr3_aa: CASSALLGGPSTDTQYF; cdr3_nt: TGTGCCAGCAGTGCCCTTCTTGGGGGCCCTAGCACAGATACGCAGTATTTT
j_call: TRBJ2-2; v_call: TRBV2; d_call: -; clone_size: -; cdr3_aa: CASSENRANEELFF; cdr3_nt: TGTGCCAGCAGTGAAAACAGGGCGAACGAGGAGCTGTTTTTT
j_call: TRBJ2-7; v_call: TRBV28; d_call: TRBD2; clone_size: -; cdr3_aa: CASSQGLAYEQYF; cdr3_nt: TGTGCCAGCAGCCAAGGACTAGCCTACGAGCAGTACTTC
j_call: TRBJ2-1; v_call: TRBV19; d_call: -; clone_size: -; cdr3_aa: CASSPGDLNEQFF; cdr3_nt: TGTGCCAGTAGTCCGGGAGATCTCAATGAGCAGTTCTTC
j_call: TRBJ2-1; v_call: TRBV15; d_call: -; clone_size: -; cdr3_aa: CATSARGNSYNEQFF; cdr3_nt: TGTGCCACCAGCGCACGGGGGAACTCCTACAATGAGCAGTTCTTC
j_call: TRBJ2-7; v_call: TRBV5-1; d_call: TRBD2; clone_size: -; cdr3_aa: CASSSSGIYEQYF; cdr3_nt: TGCGCCAGCAGCTCTAGCGGGATCTACGAGCAGTACTTC
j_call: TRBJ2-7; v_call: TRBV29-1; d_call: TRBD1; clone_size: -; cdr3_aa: CSVALDREQYF; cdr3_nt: TGCAGCGTTGCGTTGGACAGGGAGCAGTACTTC
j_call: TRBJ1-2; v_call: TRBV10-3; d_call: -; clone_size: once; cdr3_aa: CAISGGGSHYGYTF; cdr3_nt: TGTGCCATCAGTGGGGGGGGGTCCCACTATGGCTACACCTTC
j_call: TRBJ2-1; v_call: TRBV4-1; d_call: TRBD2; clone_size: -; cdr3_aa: CASSYPKDRGVYNEQFF; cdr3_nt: TGCGCCAGCAGCTACCCGAAAGATCGGGGGGTGTACAATGAGCAGTTCTTC
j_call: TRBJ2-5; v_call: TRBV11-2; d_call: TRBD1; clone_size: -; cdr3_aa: CASSSAGGSEYF; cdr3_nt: TGTGCCAGCAGCTCGGCAGGGGGCTCGGAGTACTTC
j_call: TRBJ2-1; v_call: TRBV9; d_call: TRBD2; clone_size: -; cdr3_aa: CASSWTSGSSYNEQFF; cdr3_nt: TGTGCCAGCAGCTGGACTAGCGGCAGCTCCTACAATGAGCAGTTCTTC
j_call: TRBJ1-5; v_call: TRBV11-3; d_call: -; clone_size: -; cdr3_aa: CASSLSWVKIGGQGMQPQHF; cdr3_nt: TGTGCCAGCAGCTTATCTTGGGTAAAGATAGGGGGGCAAGGGATGCAGCCCCAGCATTTT
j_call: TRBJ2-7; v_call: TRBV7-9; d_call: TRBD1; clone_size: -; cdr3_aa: CASSLGQGPEQYF; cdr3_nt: TGTGCCAGCAGCCTGGGACAGGGTCCCGAGCAGTACTTC
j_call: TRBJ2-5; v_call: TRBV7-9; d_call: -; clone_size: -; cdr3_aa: CASSPQETQYF; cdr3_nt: TGTGCCAGCAGCCCCCAAGAGACCCAGTACTTC
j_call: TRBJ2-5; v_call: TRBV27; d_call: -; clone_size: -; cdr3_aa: CASSLRGGMGKETQYF; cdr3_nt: TGTGCCAGCAGTTTAAGGGGGGGCATGGGGAAAGAGACCCAGTACTTC
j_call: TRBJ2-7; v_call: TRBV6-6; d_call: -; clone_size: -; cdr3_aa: CASLGGGRGYEQYF; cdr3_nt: TGTGCCAGCCTAGGGGGCGGGAGAGGCTACGAGCAGTACTTC
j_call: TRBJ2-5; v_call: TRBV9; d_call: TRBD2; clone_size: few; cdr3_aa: CASSVATAGGRETQYF; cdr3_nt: TGTGCCAGCAGCGTAGCTACGGCGGGAGGGCGGGAGACCCAGTACTTC
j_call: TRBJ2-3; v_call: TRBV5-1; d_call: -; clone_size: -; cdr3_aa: CASSFGVRDSTDTQYF; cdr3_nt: TGCGCCAGCAGCTTCGGGGTTAGGGATAGCACAGATACGCAGTATTTT
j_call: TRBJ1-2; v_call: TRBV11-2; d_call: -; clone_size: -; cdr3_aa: CASSLPNGGYTF; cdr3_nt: TGTGCCAGCAGCTTACCCAACGGCGGCTACACCTTC
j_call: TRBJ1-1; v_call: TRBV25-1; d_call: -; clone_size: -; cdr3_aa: CASSEQGNTEAFF; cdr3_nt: TGTGCCAGCAGTGAACAGGGGAACACTGAAGCTTTCTTT
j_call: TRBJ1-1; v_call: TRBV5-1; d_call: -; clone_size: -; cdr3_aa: CASSFLGDLNTEAFF; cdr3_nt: TGCGCCAGCAGCTTTTTGGGAGACTTGAACACTGAAGCTTTCTTT
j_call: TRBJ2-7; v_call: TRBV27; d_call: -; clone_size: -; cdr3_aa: CASSLRPIPRYEQYF; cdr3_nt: TGTGCCAGCAGTTTAAGGCCGATTCCCCGGTACGAGCAGTACTTC
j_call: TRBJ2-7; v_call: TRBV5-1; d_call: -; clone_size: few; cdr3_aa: CASSSWTVGNYEQYF; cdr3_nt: TGCGCCAGCAGCTCCTGGACAGTGGGGAACTACGAGCAGTACTTC